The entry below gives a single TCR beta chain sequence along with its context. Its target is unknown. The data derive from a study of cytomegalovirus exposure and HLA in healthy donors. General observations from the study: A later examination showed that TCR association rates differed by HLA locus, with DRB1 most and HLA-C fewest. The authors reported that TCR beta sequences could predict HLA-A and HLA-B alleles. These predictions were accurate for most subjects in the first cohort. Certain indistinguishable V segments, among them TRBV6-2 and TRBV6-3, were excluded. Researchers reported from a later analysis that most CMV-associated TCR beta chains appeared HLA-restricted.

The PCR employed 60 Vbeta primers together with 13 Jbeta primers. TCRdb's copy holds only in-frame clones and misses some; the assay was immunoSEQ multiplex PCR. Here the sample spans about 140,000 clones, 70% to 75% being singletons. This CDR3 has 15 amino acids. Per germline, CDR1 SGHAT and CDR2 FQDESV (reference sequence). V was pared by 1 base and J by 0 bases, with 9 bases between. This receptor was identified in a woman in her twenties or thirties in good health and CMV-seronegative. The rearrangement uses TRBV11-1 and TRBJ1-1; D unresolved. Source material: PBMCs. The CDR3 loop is CASSLVGRLNTEAFF. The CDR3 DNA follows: TGTGCCAGCAGCTTAGTTGGCAGATTGAACACTGAAGCTTTCTTT.